The source of this T cell receptor beta chain is a study of identical twins. This CDR3 has 14 amino acids. Germline-derived CDR1 and CDR2 are MNHEY and SVGEGT. The trim removed 5 bases at V and 7 bases at J, leaving 10 bases unmatched. One entry per CDR3 protein, called by TCRdb with MiXCR from the 5' RACE reads. The table lists approximately 470,000 distinct CDR3 sequences, 14% of them singletons. These same records also appear under a second study, on yellow fever vaccine responses in identical twins.

This sequence was found in a woman aged 18-30 years in good health. The specimen sequenced was CD4+ T cells sorted from blood. V and J are TRBV6-2 or TRBV6-3 and TRBJ1-2; 7 bases fit TRBD1. CDR3 region: CASSDEQGTGGYTF. Written as DNA, the CDR3 is TGTGCCAGCAGTGACGAACAGGGGACGGGTGGCTACACCTTC.